A single TCR beta chain is shown here with its context. These data come from a study of cytomegalovirus exposure and HLA in healthy donors. J lost 11 bases, V lost 5 bases, and 11 bases had no gene match. CDR1 and CDR2 from the germline V gene are ENHRY and SYGVKD. This CDR3 is built from 13 residues. Use of 60 Vbeta and 13 Jbeta primers characterized the PCR. The assay was immunoSEQ multiplex PCR, and TCRdb's table has in-frame clones only and misses some. The sample carries around 150,000 clones, about 10% recorded once. The clonotype was recovered from a woman aged 40 to 49 in good health and CMV-seropositive. The rearrangement links TRBV10-3 to TRBJ1-2, with TRBD1 matching 7 bases. Specimen: PBMCs. Written as DNA, the CDR3 is TGTGCCATCAGTCCGACAGGGCAGGAGTCATACACCTTC. Amino acid sequence: CAISPTGQESYTF.